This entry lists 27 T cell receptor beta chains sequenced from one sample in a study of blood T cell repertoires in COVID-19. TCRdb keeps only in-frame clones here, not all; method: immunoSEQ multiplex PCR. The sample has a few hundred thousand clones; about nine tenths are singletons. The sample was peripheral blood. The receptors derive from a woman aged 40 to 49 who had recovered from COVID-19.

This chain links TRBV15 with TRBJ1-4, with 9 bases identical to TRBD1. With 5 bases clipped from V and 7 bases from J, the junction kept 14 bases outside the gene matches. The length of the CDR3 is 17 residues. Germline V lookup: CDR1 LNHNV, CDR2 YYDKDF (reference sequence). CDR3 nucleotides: TGTGCCACCAGCGGCCAAAGTGGTGGGACAGGGAGTGAAAAACTGTTTTTT. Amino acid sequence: CATSGQSGGTGSEKLFF. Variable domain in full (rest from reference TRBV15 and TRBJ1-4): DAMVIQNPRYQVTQFGKPVTLSCSQTLNHNVMYWYQQKSSQAPKLLFHYYDKDFNNEADTPDNFQSRRPNTSFCFLDIRSPGLGDTAMYLCATSGQSGGTGSEKLFFGSGTQLSVL.

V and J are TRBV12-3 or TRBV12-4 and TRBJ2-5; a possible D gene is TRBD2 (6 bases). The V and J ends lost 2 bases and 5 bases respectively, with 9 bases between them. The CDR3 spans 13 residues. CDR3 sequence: CASSLPGGETQYF. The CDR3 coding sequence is TGTGCCAGCAGTTTACCCGGAGGGGAGACCCAGTACTTC.

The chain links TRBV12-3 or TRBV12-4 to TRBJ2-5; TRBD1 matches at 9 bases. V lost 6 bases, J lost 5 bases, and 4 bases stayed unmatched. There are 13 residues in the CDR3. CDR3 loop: CASRQGARETQYF. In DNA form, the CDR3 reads TGTGCCAGCAGACAGGGGGCTCGTGAGACCCAGTACTTC.

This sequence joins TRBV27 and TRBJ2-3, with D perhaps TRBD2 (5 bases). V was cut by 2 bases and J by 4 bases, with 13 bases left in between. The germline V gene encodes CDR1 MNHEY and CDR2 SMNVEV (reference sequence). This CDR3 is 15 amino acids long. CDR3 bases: TGTGCCAGCAGTTTAGCGGGTGGTCGGCCAGATACGCAGTATTTT. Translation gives CASSLAGGRPDTQYF.

This CDR3 reads CASSPTGYYGYTF. CDR3 DNA sequence: TGCGCCAGCAGCCCGACAGGATACTATGGCTACACCTTC. The chain carries TRBV5-1 and TRBJ1-2; a possible D gene is TRBD1 (6 bases). Germline assignment: CDR1 SGHRS and CDR2 YFSETQ. The ends were cut back, 4 bases at V and 3 bases at J, with 10 bases in the middle. The CDR3 consists of 13 residues.

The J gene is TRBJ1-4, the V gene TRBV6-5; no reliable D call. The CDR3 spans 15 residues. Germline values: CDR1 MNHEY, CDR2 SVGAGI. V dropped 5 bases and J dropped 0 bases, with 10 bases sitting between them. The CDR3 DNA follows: TGTGCCAGCAGTCCAGACACAGCAACTAATGAAAAACTGTTTTTT. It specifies CASSPDTATNEKLFF.

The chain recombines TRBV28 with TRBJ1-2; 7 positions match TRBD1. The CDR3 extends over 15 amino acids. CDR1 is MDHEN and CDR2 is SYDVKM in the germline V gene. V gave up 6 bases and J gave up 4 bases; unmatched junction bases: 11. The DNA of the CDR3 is TGTGCCAGCAGGAAAACCAGGACAGGCCCCTATGGCTACACCTTC. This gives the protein CASRKTRTGPYGYTF.

CDR3 sequence: CSVVAGTPNNEQFF. For the CDR3, the DNA is TGCAGCGTCGTAGCGGGAACCCCGAACAATGAGCAGTTCTTC. The J gene is TRBJ2-1, the V gene TRBV29-1; 8 bases match TRBD2. The CDR3 sequence is 14 residues long. From germline, CDR1 is SQVTM and CDR2 ANQGSEA. The J segment lost 5 bases and the V segment lost 6 bases, leaving 9 bases of the junction unmatched.

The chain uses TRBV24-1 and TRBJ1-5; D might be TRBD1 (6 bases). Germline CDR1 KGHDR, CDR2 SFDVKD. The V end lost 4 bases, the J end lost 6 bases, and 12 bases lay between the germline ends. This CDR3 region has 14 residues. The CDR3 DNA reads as TGTGCCACCAGTGAACAGGGTGTTAGTCAGCCCCAGCATTTT. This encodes CATSEQGVSQPQHF.

Here the CDR3 reads CASGTGAVLSTGNTIYF. CDR3 in DNA: TGTGCCAGCGGGACAGGGGCCGTTCTATCGACTGGAAACACCATATATTTT. V gene TRBV2 combines with J gene TRBJ1-3; 10 bases are shared with TRBD1. Germline CDR1 SNHLY, CDR2 FYNNEI. This CDR3 has 17 amino acids. Trimming took 8 bases from V and 2 from J; bases not matched to a gene: 12.

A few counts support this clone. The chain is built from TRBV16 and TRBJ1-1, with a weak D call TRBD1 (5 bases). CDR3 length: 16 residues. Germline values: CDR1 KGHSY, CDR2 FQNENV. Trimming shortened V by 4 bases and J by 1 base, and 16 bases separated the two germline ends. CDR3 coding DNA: TGTGCCAGCAGCCCTCCCCTGACAGCTTGGAACACTGAAGCTTTCTTT. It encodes CASSPPLTAWNTEAFF.

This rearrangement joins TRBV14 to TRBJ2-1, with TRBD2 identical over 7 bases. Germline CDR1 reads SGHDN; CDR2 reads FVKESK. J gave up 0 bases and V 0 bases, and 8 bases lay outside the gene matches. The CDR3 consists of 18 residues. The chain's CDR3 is CASSQDRGGLDSYNEQFF. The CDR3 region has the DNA TGTGCCAGCAGCCAAGATCGTGGAGGACTAGACTCCTACAATGAGCAGTTCTTC.

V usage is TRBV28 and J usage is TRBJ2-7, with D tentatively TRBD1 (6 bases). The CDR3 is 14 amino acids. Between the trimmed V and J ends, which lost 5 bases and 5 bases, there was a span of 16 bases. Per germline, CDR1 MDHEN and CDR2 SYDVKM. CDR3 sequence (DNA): TGTGCCAGCAGTCCGACAGGCCAGGCCCACGAGCAGTACTTC. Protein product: CASSPTGQAHEQYF.

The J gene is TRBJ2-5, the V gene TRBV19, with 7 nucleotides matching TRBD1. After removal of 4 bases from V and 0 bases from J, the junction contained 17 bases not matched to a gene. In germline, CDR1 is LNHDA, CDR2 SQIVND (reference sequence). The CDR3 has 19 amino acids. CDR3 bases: TGTGCCAGTAGTAGGACTCAGGGAATTGGGACAGCTAACCAAGAGACCCAGTACTTC. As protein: CASSRTQGIGTANQETQYF.

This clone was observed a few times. The CDR3 region is CASSPLGTEGNEQYF. The CDR3 DNA reads as TGTGCCAGCAGTCCCCTCGGGACAGAGGGGAACGAGCAGTACTTC. This chain links TRBV6-6 with TRBJ2-7; the match to TRBD1 covers 7 bases. The CDR3 is 15 residues long. V lost 5 bases to trimming and J lost 5 bases; unmatched junction nucleotides: 12. Germline V gives CDR1 MNHNY, CDR2 SVGAGI (reference sequence).

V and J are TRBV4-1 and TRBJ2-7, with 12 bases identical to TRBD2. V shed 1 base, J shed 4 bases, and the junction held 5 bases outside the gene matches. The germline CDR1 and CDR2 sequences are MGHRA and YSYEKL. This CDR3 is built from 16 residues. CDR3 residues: CASSQASGRAVYEQYF. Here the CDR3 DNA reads TGCGCCAGCAGCCAAGCTAGCGGGAGGGCCGTGTACGAGCAGTACTTC.

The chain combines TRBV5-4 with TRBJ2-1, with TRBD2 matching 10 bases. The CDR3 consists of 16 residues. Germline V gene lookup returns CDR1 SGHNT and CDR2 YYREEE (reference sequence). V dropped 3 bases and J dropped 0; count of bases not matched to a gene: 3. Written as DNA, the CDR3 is TGTGCCAGCAGCTCCCTAGCGGGAGACTCCTACAATGAGCAGTTCTTC. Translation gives CASSSLAGDSYNEQFF. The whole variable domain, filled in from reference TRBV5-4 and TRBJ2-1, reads ETGVTQSPTHLIKTRGQQVTLRCSSQSGHNTVSWYQQALGQGPQFIFQYYREEENGRGNFPPRFSGLQFPNYSSELNVNALELDDSALYLCASSSLAGDSYNEQFFGPGTRLTVL.

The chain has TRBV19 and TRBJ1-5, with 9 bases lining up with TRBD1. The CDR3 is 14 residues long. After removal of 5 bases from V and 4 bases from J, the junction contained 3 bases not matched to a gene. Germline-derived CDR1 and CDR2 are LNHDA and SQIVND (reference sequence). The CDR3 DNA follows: TGTGCCAGTAGTCGGACAGGGGTTAATCAGCCCCAGCATTTT. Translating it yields CASSRTGVNQPQHF.

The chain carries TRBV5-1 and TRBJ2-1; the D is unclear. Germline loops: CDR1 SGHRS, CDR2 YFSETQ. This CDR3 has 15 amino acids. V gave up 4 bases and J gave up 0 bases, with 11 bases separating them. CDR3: CASSPDVTSYNEQFF. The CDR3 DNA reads TGCGCCAGCAGCCCAGATGTCACCTCCTACAATGAGCAGTTCTTC.

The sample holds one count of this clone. The chain's CDR3 is CATRESHYEQYF. The CDR3 DNA follows: TGTGCCACTCGGGAGTCCCACTACGAGCAGTACTTC. The J gene is TRBJ2-7, the V gene TRBV24-1; D perhaps matches TRBD2 (6 bases). Trimming took off 10 bases at V and 3 bases at J, with 12 bases between the two ends. From germline, CDR1 is KGHDR and CDR2 SFDVKD. The CDR3 extends over 12 amino acids.

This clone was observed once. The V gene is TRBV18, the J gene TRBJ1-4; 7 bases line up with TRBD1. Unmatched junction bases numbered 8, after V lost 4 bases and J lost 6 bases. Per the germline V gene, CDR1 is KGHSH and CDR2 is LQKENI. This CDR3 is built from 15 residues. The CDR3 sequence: CASSHSGQTYEKLFF. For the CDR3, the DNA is TGTGCCAGCTCACACTCGGGACAGACTTATGAAAAACTGTTTTTT.

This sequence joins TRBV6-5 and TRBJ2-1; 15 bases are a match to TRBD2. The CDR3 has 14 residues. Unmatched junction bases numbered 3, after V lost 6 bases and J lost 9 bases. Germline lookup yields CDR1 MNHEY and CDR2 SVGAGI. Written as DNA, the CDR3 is TGTGCCAGCAGGGGGGGACTAGCGGGAGGTGAGCAGTTCTTC. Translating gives CASRGGLAGGEQFF.

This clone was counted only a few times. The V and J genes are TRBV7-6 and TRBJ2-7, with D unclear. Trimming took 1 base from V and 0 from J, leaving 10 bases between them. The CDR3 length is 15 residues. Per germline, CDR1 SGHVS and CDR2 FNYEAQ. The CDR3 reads CASSLGQADSYEQYF. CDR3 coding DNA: TGTGCCAGCAGCTTAGGGCAGGCTGACTCCTACGAGCAGTACTTC.

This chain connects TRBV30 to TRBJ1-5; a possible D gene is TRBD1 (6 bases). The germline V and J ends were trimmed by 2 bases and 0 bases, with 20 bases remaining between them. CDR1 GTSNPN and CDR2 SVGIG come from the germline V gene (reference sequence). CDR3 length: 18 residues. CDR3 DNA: TGTGCCTGGAGTTCGCCACTGTGGACAGCGGATAGCAATCAGCCCCAGCATTTT. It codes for CAWSSPLWTADSNQPQHF.

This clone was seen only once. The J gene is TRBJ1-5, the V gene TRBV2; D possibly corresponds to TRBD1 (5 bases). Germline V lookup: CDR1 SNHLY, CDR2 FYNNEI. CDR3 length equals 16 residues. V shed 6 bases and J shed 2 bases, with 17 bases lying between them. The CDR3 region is CASSGDYVGGNQPQHF. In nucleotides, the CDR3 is TGTGCCAGCAGCGGGGACTATGTCGGGGGCAATCAGCCCCAGCATTTT. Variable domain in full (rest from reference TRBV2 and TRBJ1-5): EPEVTQTPSHQVTQMGQEVILRCVPISNHLYFYWYRQILGQKVEFLVSFYNNEISEKSEIFDDQFSVERPDGSNFTLKIRSTKLEDSAMYFCASSGDYVGGNQPQHFGDGTRLSIL.

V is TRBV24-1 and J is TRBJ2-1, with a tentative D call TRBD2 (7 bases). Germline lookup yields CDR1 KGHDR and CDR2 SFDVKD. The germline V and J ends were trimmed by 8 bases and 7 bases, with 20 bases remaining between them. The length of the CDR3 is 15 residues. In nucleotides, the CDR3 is TGTGCCACCACCCCAGGGGAGGGCCCTGAAAATGAGCAGTTCTTC. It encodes CATTPGEGPENEQFF.

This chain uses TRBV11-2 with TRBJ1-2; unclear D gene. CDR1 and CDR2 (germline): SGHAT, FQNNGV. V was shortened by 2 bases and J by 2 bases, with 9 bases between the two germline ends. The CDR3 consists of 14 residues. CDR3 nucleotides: TGTGCCAGCAGCTTACAAACAGACAACTATGGCTACACCTTC. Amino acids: CASSLQTDNYGYTF.